Given below is one T cell receptor (beta chain) in context. The clone's antigen remains unknown. No per-base quality is available; no much larger clone lies one base away. Each collaborating institution followed its own protocols to collect whole blood in K2EDTA tubes. For TCRbeta analysis, collaborator samples were shipped as frozen whole blood, as isolated PBMCs, or as DNA extracted from either sample type. This entry comes from a study of blood T cell repertoires in COVID-19 (dated by TCRdb to the early 2020s). In the study overall: Samples from collaborators originated in the United States, Italy and Spain and spanned both the acute and convalescent phases of COVID-19. The prospective study material was composed of cDNA or gDNA derived from T cells, B-cell-depleted T cells, or PBMCs. Samples were obtained from the ongoing ImmuneRACE study (first 160 participants) and from 1,254 subjects provided by 6 global collaborators. The sample metadata nearly always contained a de-identified subject ID, COVID-19 status, age in years and sex. Subjects who had been exposed to COVID-19, were actively infected with it, or had recovered from it provided the deeply sampled blood TCRbeta repertoires that made up the dataset. The repertoires were released in a freely available public database meant as a resource for research on the immune response to SARS-CoV-2. Where available, HLA class I and class II types were taken from metadata supplied by the sample provider and were not determined by assay-based typing. Study-wide conclusions, independent of this receptor: The amount of clinical and demographic metadata varied by source and participant and was provided uncurated.

CDR1 and CDR2, per the germline V gene, are SNHLY and FYNNEI. Counted from cysteine to phenylalanine, this CDR3 has 13 amino acids. The only DNA kept is the CDR3, 39 bases in frame from the first base. At the junction V is shortened by 6 bases and J by 1 base, with 9 bases in between. TCRbeta CDR3 regions were amplified from genomic DNA using the immunoSEQ Assay, a bias-controlled multiplex PCR. The original methods were these. The number of nucleated cells in each sample was estimated from the amplification of reference gene primers within the assay. To quantify the absolute abundance of each unique TCRbeta CDR3 rearrangement, sequence reads were collapsed and filtered. Productive Simpson clonality was computed per sample as the square root of Simpson's diversity index over productive rearrangements. The source is immuneACCESS, and TCRdb retained only in-frame sequences with V and J called. Part of the clones is not carried over; for the studies checked, unresolved V genes explain less than half of this, and the remainder is unexplained. V, J and clone size derive from that table, while D and trimming were established from the DNA sequence. The sample table records around 37,000 clones; 87% of these occur just once. The leading ten clones occupy about 1.9% of the sample.

The source material was peripheral blood. The clonotype originates from a man aged 45-65 years with active or convalescent COVID-19. The chain uses TRBV2 and TRBJ1-1; possibly the D gene is TRBD1, per 6 matching bases. In nucleotide form, the sequence is TGTGCCAGCAGGAGGGACACGAACACTGAAGCTTTCTTT. This gives the protein CASRRDTNTEAFF.